This is a list of T cell receptor beta chains from one sample in a study of cytomegalovirus exposure and HLA in healthy donors. Clones were read by immunoSEQ multiplex PCR, and TCRdb kept only the in-frame ones, dropping some. The sample has roughly 180,000 clones, 77% seen once. Sequences were obtained from PBMCs. These receptors came from a woman between 55 and 75 years old in good health and CMV-seropositive. The CDR3 runs from the conserved cysteine through the conserved F or W. A D gene is named only where the DNA matches it firmly. The size of a clone is reported for some rows only, either as once, few or many, or as a class for expanded clones.

D,size,V,J,DNA,CDR3
NA,NA,TRBV5-1,TRBJ2-4,TGCGCCAGCAGCTTGACAGGGGGGGGAGAAAACAGTCAGTACTTC,CASSLTGGGENSQYF
TRBD1,NA,TRBV19,TRBJ1-2,TGTGCCAGTAGGCCGACAGGGTCGTACGGCTACACCTTC,CASRPTGSYGYTF
TRBD2,NA,TRBV28,TRBJ2-7,TGTGCCACGGAGAATCGGACTAGCGGAACCTACTCCTACGAGCAGTACTTC,CATENRTSGTYSYEQYF
TRBD1,few,TRBV7-2,TRBJ1-4,TGTGCCAGCAGCTTAGGGGGGCAGGGGGCTTATGAAAAACTGTTTTTT,CASSLGGQGAYEKLFF
NA,NA,TRBV27,TRBJ2-1,TGTGCCAGCAGATTGGGGGGACGGGGGTCCTACAATGAGCAGTTCTTC,CASRLGGRGSYNEQFF
NA,NA,TRBV10-3,TRBJ2-7,TGTGCCATCAGTGAATGGAAGTCGGGGGAGAACGAGCAGTACTTC,CAISEWKSGENEQYF
TRBD1,NA,TRBV5-1,TRBJ1-2,TGCGCCAGCAGCTCGCTGTCCGGACAGGGTGGCGATGGCTACACCTTC,CASSSLSGQGGDGYTF
NA,NA,TRBV5-1,TRBJ2-6,TGCGCCAGCAGCTTGGCGGGCTCTGGGGCCAACGTCCTGACTTTC,CASSLAGSGANVLTF
TRBD1,few,TRBV28,TRBJ1-5,TGTGCCAGCAGCCCCGATGGGACAGCTTATAGCAATCAGCCCCAGCATTTT,CASSPDGTAYSNQPQHF
NA,NA,TRBV9,TRBJ2-3,TGTGCCAGCACCCGAGGTAACAGGCCGATATGGAAGTTAGATACGCAGTATTTT,CASTRGNRPIWKLDTQYF
TRBD2,NA,TRBV6-5,TRBJ2-3,TGTGCCAGCAGTCGGACTAGCGGGGTCACAGATACGCAGTATTTT,CASSRTSGVTDTQYF
NA,NA,TRBV28,TRBJ2-7,TGTGCCAGCAGTTTAAGGGCAGGGATGGTCTGGGAGCAGTACTTC,CASSLRAGMVWEQYF